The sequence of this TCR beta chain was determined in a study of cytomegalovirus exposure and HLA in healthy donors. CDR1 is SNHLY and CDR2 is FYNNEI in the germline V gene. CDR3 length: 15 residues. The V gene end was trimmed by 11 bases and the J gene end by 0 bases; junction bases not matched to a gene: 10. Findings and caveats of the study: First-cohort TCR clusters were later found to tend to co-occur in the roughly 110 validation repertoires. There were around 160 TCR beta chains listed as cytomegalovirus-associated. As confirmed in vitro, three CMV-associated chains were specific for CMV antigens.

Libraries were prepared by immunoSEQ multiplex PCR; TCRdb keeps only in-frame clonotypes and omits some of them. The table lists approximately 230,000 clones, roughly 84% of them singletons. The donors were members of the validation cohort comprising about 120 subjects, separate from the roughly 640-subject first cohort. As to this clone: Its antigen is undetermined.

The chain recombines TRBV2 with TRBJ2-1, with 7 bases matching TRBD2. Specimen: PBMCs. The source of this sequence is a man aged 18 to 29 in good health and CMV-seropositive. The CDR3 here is CAWATTSTSYNEQFF. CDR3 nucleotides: TGTGCCTGGGCAACGACTAGCACCTCCTACAATGAGCAGTTCTTC.